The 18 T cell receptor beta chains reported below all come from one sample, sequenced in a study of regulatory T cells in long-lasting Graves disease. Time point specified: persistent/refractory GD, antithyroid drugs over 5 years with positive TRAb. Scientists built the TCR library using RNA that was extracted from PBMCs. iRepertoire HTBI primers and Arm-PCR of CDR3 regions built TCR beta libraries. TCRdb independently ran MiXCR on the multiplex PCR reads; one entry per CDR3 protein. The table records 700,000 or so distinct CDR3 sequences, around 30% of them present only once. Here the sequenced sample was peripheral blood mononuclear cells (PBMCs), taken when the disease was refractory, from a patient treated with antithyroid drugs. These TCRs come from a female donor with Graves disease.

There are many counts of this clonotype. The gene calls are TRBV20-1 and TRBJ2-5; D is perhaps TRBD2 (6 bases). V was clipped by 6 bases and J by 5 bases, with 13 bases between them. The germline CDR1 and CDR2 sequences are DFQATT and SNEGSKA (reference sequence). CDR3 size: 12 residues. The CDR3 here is CSAGAGKETQYF. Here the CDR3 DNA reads TGCAGTGCAGGGGCGGGAAAGGAGACCCAGTACTTC.

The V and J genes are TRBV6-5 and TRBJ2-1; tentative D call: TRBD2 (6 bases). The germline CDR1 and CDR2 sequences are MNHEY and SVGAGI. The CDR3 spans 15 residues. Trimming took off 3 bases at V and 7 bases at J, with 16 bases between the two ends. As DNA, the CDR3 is TGTGCCAGCAGTTATAGGAGGGAGGCGGTAAATGAGCAGTTCTTC. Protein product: CASSYRREAVNEQFF.

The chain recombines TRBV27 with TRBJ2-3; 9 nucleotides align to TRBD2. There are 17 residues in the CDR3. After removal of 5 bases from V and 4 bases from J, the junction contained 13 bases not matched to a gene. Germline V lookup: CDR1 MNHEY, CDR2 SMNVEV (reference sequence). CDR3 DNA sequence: TGTGCCAGCAGTGGGTGGGGGCGGGAGGGTGAGGCAGATACGCAGTATTTT. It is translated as CASSGWGREGEADTQYF.

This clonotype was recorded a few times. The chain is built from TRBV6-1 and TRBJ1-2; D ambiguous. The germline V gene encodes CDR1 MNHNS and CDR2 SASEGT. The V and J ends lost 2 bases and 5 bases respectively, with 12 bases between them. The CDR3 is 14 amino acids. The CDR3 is CASSELGEFYGYTF. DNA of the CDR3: TGTGCCAGCAGTGAACTCGGGGAATTTTATGGCTACACCTTC.

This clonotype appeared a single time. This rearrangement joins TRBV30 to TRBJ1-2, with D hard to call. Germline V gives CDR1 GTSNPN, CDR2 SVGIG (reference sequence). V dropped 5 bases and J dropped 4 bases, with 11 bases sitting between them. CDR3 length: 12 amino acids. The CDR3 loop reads CAWGIIGYGYTF. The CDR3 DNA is TGTGCCTGGGGCATAATCGGCTATGGCTACACCTTC.

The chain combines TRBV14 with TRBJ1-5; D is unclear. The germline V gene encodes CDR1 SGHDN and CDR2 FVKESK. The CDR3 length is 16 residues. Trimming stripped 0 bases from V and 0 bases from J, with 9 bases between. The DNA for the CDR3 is TGTGCCAGCAGCCAAGACCGGGCGCATAGCAATCAGCCCCAGCATTTT. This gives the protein CASSQDRAHSNQPQHF.

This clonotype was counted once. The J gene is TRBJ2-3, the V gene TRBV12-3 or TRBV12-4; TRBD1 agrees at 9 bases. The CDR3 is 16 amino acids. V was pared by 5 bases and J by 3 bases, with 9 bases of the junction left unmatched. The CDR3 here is CASSLDRGFSTDTQYF. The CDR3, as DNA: TGTGCCAGCAGTCTCGACAGGGGGTTTAGTACAGATACGCAGTATTTT.

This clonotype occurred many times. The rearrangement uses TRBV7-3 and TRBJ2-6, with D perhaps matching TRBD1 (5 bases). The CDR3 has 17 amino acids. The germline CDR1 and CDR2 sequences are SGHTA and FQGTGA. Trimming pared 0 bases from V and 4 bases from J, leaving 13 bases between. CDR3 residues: CASSLTLRVGGANVLTF. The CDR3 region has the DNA TGTGCCAGCAGCTTAACCCTCAGGGTAGGAGGGGCCAACGTCCTGACTTTC.

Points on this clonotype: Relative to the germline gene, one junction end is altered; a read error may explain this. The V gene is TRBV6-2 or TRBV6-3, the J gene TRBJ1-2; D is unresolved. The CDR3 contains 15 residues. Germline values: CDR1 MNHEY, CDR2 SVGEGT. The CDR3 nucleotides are TGTGGCAGCAGTTGGGAGCAAGCCTTCATGGAGGGCTACACCTTC. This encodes CGSSWEQAFMEGYTF.

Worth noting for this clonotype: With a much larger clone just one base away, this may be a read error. The CDR3 DNA sequence: TGTGCCGGCATCCAGGACCTGGGCTACTATGGCTACACCTTC. This gives the protein CAGIQDLGYYGYTF. This sequence joins TRBV6-1 and TRBJ1-2; D remains ambiguous. This CDR3 has 14 residues. Germline lookup yields CDR1 MNHNS and CDR2 SASEGT. Between the trimmed V and J ends, which lost 11 bases and 3 bases, there was a span of 19 bases.

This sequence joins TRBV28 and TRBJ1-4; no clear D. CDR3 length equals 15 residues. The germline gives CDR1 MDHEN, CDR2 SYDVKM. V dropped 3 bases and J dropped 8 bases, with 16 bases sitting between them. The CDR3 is CASSFDRGLQEKLFF. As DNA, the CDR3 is TGTGCCAGCAGTTTCGATCGGGGTTTACAGGAAAAACTGTTTTTT.

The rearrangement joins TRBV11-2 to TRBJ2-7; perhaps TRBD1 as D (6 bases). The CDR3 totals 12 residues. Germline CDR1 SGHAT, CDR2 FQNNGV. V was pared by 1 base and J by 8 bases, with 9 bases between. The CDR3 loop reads CASSLGQGKQYF. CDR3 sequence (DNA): TGTGCCAGCAGCTTAGGGCAGGGGAAGCAGTACTTC.

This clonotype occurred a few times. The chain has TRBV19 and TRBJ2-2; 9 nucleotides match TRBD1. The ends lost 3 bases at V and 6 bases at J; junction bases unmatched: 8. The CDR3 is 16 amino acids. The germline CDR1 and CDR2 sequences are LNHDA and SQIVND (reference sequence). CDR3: CASSIQGQGGAGELFF. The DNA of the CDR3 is TGTGCCAGTAGTATCCAGGGACAGGGAGGCGCCGGGGAGCTGTTTTTT.

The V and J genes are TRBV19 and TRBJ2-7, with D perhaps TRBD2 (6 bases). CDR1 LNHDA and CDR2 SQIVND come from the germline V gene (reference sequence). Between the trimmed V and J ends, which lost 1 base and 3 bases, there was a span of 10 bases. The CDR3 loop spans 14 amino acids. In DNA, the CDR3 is TGTGCCAGTAGTATAGTGGGCGGGGACTACGAGCAGTACTTC. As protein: CASSIVGGDYEQYF.

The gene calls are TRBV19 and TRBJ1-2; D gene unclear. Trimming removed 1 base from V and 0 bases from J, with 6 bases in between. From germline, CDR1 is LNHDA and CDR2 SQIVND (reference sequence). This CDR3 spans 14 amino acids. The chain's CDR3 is CASSIVGSNYGYTF. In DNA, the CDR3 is TGTGCCAGTAGTATAGTAGGGTCTAACTATGGCTACACCTTC.

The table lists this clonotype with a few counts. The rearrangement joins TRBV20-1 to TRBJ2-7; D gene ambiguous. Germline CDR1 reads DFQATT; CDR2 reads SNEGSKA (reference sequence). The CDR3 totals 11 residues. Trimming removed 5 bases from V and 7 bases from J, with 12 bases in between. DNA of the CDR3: TGCAGTGCTGTACAGTGGGAAGAGCAGTACTTC. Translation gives CSAVQWEEQYF.

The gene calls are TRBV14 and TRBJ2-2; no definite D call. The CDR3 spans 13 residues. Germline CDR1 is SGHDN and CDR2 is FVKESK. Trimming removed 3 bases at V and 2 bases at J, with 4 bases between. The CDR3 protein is CASSHLNTGELFF. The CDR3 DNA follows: TGTGCCAGCAGCCACCTTAACACCGGGGAGCTGTTTTTT. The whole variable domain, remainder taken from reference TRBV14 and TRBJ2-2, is EAGVTQFPSHSVIEKGQTVTLRCDPISGHDNLYWYRRVMGKEIKFLLHFVKESKQDESGMPNNRFLAERTGGTYSTLKVQPAELEDSGVYFCASSHLNTGELFFGEGSRLTVL.

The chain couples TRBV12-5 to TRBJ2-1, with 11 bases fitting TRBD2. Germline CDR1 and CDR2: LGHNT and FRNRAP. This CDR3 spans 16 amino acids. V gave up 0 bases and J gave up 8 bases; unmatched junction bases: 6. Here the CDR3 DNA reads TGTGCTAGTGGTTTGGTGCGGCTAGCGGGAGGCTATGAGCAGTTCTTC. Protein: CASGLVRLAGGYEQFF.